The rows below give T cell receptor beta chains drawn from one sample of a study of blood T cell repertoires in COVID-19. TCRdb's copy holds only in-frame clones and misses some; the assay was immunoSEQ multiplex PCR. The table has hundreds of thousands of clones, approximately 85% seen once. Sequencing used peripheral blood. The receptors were gathered from a woman in her 30s with acute or convalescent COVID-19. CDR3s include the opening cysteine and the closing phenylalanine or tryptophan. The D gene is left open where the match is weak. Some rows mark clone size as missing; the rest say once, few, many or name a class of expanded clone.

D gene	V gene	clone size	CDR3 length	J gene	CDR3 DNA	CDR3 protein
NA	TRBV18	NA	14	TRBJ2-7	TGTGCCAGCTCACCCTTAGCGGACCCCTACGAGCAGTACTTC	CASSPLADPYEQYF
NA	TRBV5-1	NA	12	TRBJ1-4	TGCGCCAGCAGCCAGGCTAATGAAAAACTGTTTTTT	CASSQANEKLFF
TRBD2	TRBV3-1/TRBV3-2	few	15	TRBJ2-3	TGTGCCAGCAGGCCGGGACTAGCGGGATTAGATACGCAGTATTTT	CASRPGLAGLDTQYF
NA	TRBV21-1	once	14	TRBJ2-2	TGTGCCAGCAGCAAAGAGAGGGTCACCGGGGAGCTGTTTTTT	CASSKERVTGELFF
NA	TRBV7-2	NA	16	TRBJ1-4	TGTGCCAGCAGCTTAGGGCAGCCAGGGACTAATGAAAAACTGTTTTTT	CASSLGQPGTNEKLFF
NA	TRBV25-1	few	15	TRBJ1-3	TGTGCCAGCGCCCCCGGGGGGGCCTTTGGAAACACCATATATTTT	CASAPGGAFGNTIYF
TRBD2	TRBV7-3	NA	19	TRBJ2-2	TGTGCCAGCAGCTTAAGAGGGGACCCAGCGGGAAGACTAGCCGGGGAGCTGTTTTTT	CASSLRGDPAGRLAGELFF
NA	TRBV29-1	NA	14	TRBJ2-1	TGCAGCGCTGGAGCGCGGAGCTCCTACAATGAGCAGTTCTTC	CSAGARSSYNEQFF
TRBD2	TRBV9	once	16	TRBJ2-1	TGTGCCAGCAGCGCACCCCCTAGCGGGGCGTACAATGAGCAGTTCTTC	CASSAPPSGAYNEQFF
TRBD1	TRBV7-9	once	15	TRBJ1-4	TGTGCCAGCAGCGACAGGGGGGCAACTAATGAAAAACTGTTTTTT	CASSDRGATNEKLFF
NA	TRBV10-2	NA	20	TRBJ2-3	TGCGCCAGCAGTGAACCATATGGGGATCGGGACAAGGATAGCACAGATACGCAGTATTTT	CASSEPYGDRDKDSTDTQYF
NA	TRBV7-9	NA	14	TRBJ1-2	TGTGCCAGCAGCTTTCTCGGTGGCCAGGATGGCTACACCTTC	CASSFLGGQDGYTF
NA	TRBV29-1	NA	14	TRBJ2-3	TGCAGCGCCGTTTCCCCACTAAGCGCAGATACGCAGTATTTT	CSAVSPLSADTQYF
NA	TRBV7-7	NA	15	TRBJ2-5	TGTGCCAGCAGCTCATTTCCTAGGGGAATGGAGACCCAGTACTTC	CASSSFPRGMETQYF
NA	TRBV9	once	15	TRBJ1-6	TGTGCCAGCAGCGCCGACTCAGGGGATAATTCACCCCTCCACTTT	CASSADSGDNSPLHF
TRBD2	TRBV6-1	NA	16	TRBJ2-7	TGTGCCAGCAGTGGCGTAAGACTAGCGGACTCCTACGAGCAGTACTTC	CASSGVRLADSYEQYF
NA	TRBV27	NA	14	TRBJ1-2	TGTGCCAGCAGTTCCCTCGACAGCTGGTATGGCTACACCTTC	CASSSLDSWYGYTF
TRBD2	TRBV9	NA	15	TRBJ2-7	TGTGCCAGCAGCGCCCTAGCGGGAGGGCCCTACGAGCAGTACTTC	CASSALAGGPYEQYF
TRBD1	TRBV5-1	once	17	TRBJ1-4	TGCGCCAGCAGCTGGTTAATCGCAGGGGGAACTAATGAAAAACTGTTTTTT	CASSWLIAGGTNEKLFF
NA	TRBV10-1	few	15	TRBJ2-1	TGCGCCAGCAGTGATCCCCGGCGGGCTTACAATGAGCAGTTCTTC	CASSDPRRAYNEQFF
NA	TRBV5-5	NA	15	TRBJ2-1	TGTGCCAGCACCCTAAATCCGAGCTCCTACAATGAGCAGTTCTTC	CASTLNPSSYNEQFF
NA	TRBV5-1	NA	15	TRBJ2-7	TGCGCCAGCAGGGTTGAGGAGGGAGCGATCTACGAGCAGTACTTC	CASRVEEGAIYEQYF